This is a list of T cell receptor beta chains from one sample in a study of blood T cell repertoires in COVID-19. Only in-frame clones appear in the TCRdb table, and some are missing; sequencing was by immunoSEQ multiplex PCR. The sample lists over 120,000 clones, approximately 87% occurring once. The sample taken for sequencing was peripheral blood. The receptor source for this set is a human donor in a cohort sampled during active COVID-19. Both conserved end residues are part of each CDR3. The D gene is left open where the match is weak. Rows may omit the clone size; those that give it use once, few, many or a size class.

TRBD2,NA,TRBJ2-3,TRBV4-2,16,CASSRTSGGYTDTQYF,TGTGCCAGCAGCCGGACTAGCGGGGGGTACACAGATACGCAGTATTTT
TRBD1,once,TRBJ1-4,TRBV27,14,CASSQGQGKEKLFF,TGTGCCAGCAGTCAGGGACAGGGTAAAGAAAAACTGTTTTTT
NA,NA,TRBJ2-1,TRBV11-3,15,CASSLGANTYNEQFF,TGTGCCAGCAGCTTAGGGGCAAATACCTACAATGAGCAGTTCTTC
TRBD1,NA,TRBJ1-2,TRBV6-5,14,CASSFMDRGYGYTF,TGTGCCAGCAGTTTTATGGACAGGGGCTATGGCTACACCTTC
NA,NA,TRBJ1-3,TRBV5-1,17,CASSFRGSYSSGNTIYF,TGCGCCAGCAGCTTCAGGGGCTCCTATAGCTCTGGAAACACCATATATTTT
NA,NA,TRBJ1-1,TRBV19,15,CASTYGGTGVTEAFF,TGTGCCAGTACCTATGGGGGTACGGGAGTCACTGAAGCTTTCTTT
TRBD1,NA,TRBJ2-3,TRBV5-1,16,CASSTSWGQGTDTQYF,TGCGCCAGCAGCACCTCCTGGGGACAGGGGACAGATACGCAGTATTTT
TRBD1,few,TRBJ1-1,TRBV5-1,14,CASSWGQGNTEAFF,TGCGCCAGCAGCTGGGGACAGGGGAACACTGAAGCTTTCTTT
NA,NA,TRBJ2-3,TRBV5-8,16,CASSLGFNSFTDTQYF,TGTGCCAGCAGCTTGGGCTTCAACAGCTTCACAGATACGCAGTATTTT
NA,once,TRBJ1-2,TRBV30,13,CAWGKDWGYGYTF,TGTGCCTGGGGCAAGGACTGGGGCTATGGCTACACCTTC
NA,NA,TRBJ1-6,TRBV14,14,CASTTSSYNSPLHF,TGTGCCAGCACCACAAGCTCCTATAATTCACCCCTCCACTTT
NA,NA,TRBJ1-5,TRBV21-1,15,CASRFKGGINQPQHF,TGTGCCAGCAGGTTCAAGGGGGGGATTAATCAGCCCCAGCATTTT
TRBD2,NA,TRBJ2-1,TRBV6-5,14,CASSLGTSQGEQFF,TGTGCCAGCAGTCTAGGGACTAGCCAAGGTGAGCAGTTCTTC
NA,NA,TRBJ1-1,TRBV3-1/TRBV3-2,13,CASSPTGGSEAFF,TGTGCCAGCAGCCCCACGGGGGGGTCTGAAGCTTTCTTT
NA,NA,TRBJ1-3,TRBV9,16,CASSVEPGLSGNTIYF,TGTGCCAGCAGCGTAGAGCCAGGCCTCTCTGGAAACACCATATATTTT
TRBD2,NA,TRBJ2-3,TRBV7-2,13,CASSKLASDTQYF,TGTGCCAGCAGCAAACTAGCGTCAGATACGCAGTATTTT
NA,NA,TRBJ2-5,TRBV25-1,14,CASSLSRLQETQYF,TGTGCCAGCAGTCTTTCACGCCTACAAGAGACCCAGTACTTC
NA,NA,TRBJ2-5,TRBV11-3,12,CASSYSSQTQYF,TGTGCCAGCAGCTACTCCTCCCAGACCCAGTACTTC
NA,few,TRBJ1-1,TRBV29-1,14,CSVAQGGSNTEAFF,TGCAGCGTTGCGCAGGGCGGTTCGAACACTGAAGCTTTCTTT
NA,NA,TRBJ2-1,TRBV7-2,16,CASSFAGRGAYNEQFF,TGTGCCAGCAGCTTTGCGGGAAGGGGTGCCTACAATGAGCAGTTCTTC
TRBD2,NA,TRBJ2-3,TRBV5-1,17,CASRRTSGSASTDTQYF,TGCGCCAGCAGAAGGACTAGCGGGAGCGCTAGCACAGATACGCAGTATTTT
TRBD1,NA,TRBJ2-5,TRBV2,14,CASREQGKGETQYF,TGTGCCAGCAGGGAACAGGGGAAGGGAGAGACCCAGTACTTC
NA,NA,TRBJ1-1,TRBV3-1/TRBV3-2,13,CASPDRRSTEAFF,TGTGCCAGCCCGGACAGAAGGAGCACTGAAGCTTTCTTT
NA,NA,TRBJ1-4,TRBV5-5,17,CASSSDSRGLTNEKLFF,TGTGCCAGCAGCTCCGACTCCCGGGGGTTAACTAATGAAAAACTGTTTTTT
TRBD1,NA,TRBJ1-1,TRBV4-3,15,CASSFDRGRGTEAFF,TGCGCCAGCAGCTTCGACAGGGGGCGCGGGACTGAAGCTTTCTTT
NA,NA,TRBJ1-1,TRBV5-1,14,CASRTGGANTEAFF,TGCGCCAGCAGGACCGGAGGGGCGAACACTGAAGCTTTCTTT
NA,NA,TRBJ1-1,TRBV7-3,13,CASSLTGNTEAFF,TGTGCCAGCAGCTTGACAGGGAACACTGAAGCTTTCTTT
NA,NA,TRBJ1-6,TRBV6-5,14,CASSRGDGNSPLHF,TGTGCCAGCAGCCGGGGGGATGGAAATTCACCCCTCCACTTT
NA,NA,TRBJ2-2,TRBV27,14,CASSLTGGVGELFF,TGTGCCAGCAGTCTGACCGGAGGGGTCGGGGAGCTGTTTTTT
TRBD1,NA,TRBJ1-1,TRBV5-5,14,CASSSRSGGLGAFF,TGTGCCAGCAGCTCCCGATCAGGGGGCTTGGGTGCTTTCTTT
NA,NA,TRBJ1-2,TRBV28,12,CASRTGGYGYTF,TGTGCCAGCCGAACGGGGGGGTATGGCTACACCTTC
NA,NA,TRBJ2-5,TRBV2,12,CASQADQETQYF,TGTGCCAGCCAGGCTGACCAAGAGACCCAGTACTTC
NA,NA,TRBJ2-7,TRBV2,13,CASRQEGAYEQYF,TGTGCCAGCAGACAGGAGGGGGCGTACGAGCAGTACTTC
NA,NA,TRBJ1-5,TRBV5-6,19,CASSLNSRAKGESNQPQHF,TGTGCCAGCAGCTTGAATTCGAGGGCCAAGGGCGAGAGCAATCAGCCCCAGCATTTT
TRBD1,NA,TRBJ2-3,TRBV7-3,15,CASSYGQGWSDTQYF,TGTGCCAGCAGCTACGGACAGGGCTGGTCGGATACGCAGTATTTT
TRBD1,NA,TRBJ2-1,TRBV27,14,CASRGDRGGNEQFF,TGTGCCAGCAGAGGGGACAGGGGGGGCAATGAGCAGTTCTTC
NA,NA,TRBJ2-5,TRBV18,14,CASSPPGTAETQYF,TGTGCCAGCTCACCACCGGGCACCGCGGAGACCCAGTACTTC
NA,NA,TRBJ1-1,TRBV19,18,CASSTLTRVGAVNTEAFF,TGTGCCAGTAGTACCCTCACCCGGGTGGGGGCCGTGAACACTGAAGCTTTCTTT
TRBD2,NA,TRBJ2-2,TRBV27,16,CASSPRASGGSGELFF,TGTGCCAGCAGTCCGAGGGCTAGCGGGGGGTCCGGGGAGCTGTTTTTT
TRBD1,NA,TRBJ1-2,TRBV6-5,15,CASSKPGQGAYGYTF,TGTGCCAGCAGTAAGCCGGGACAGGGGGCTTATGGCTACACCTTC
NA,NA,TRBJ2-6,TRBV19,16,CASSRAGLTGANVLTF,TGTGCCAGTAGCCGCGCGGGCCTAACTGGGGCCAACGTCCTGACTTTC
NA,NA,TRBJ2-2,TRBV3-1/TRBV3-2,14,CASSPSGNTGELFF,TGTGCCAGCAGCCCGTCGGGGAACACCGGGGAGCTGTTTTTT
NA,NA,TRBJ1-1,TRBV6-5,12,CASSRVGGEAFF,TGTGCCAGCAGTCGGGTGGGTGGGGAAGCTTTCTTT
TRBD1,once,TRBJ1-2,TRBV12-3/TRBV12-4,13,CASSRGQGLGYTF,TGTGCCAGCAGCCGCGGACAGGGTCTAGGCTACACCTTC
NA,NA,TRBJ1-2,TRBV9,12,CASSANRRGYTF,TGTGCCAGCAGCGCAAACAGGAGAGGCTACACCTTC
TRBD1,NA,TRBJ1-1,TRBV29-1,18,CSVFSGQVGTLMNTEAFF,TGCAGCGTGTTCTCGGGACAGGTGGGGACCTTAATGAACACTGAAGCTTTCTTT
NA,few,TRBJ1-3,TRBV7-2,15,CASSFGGRSGNTIYF,TGTGCCAGCAGCTTTGGTGGGAGGTCCGGAAACACCATATATTTT
NA,NA,TRBJ1-2,TRBV6-5,11,CASSQGQTHTF,TGTGCCAGCAGCCAAGGACAGACTCACACCTTC
TRBD1,NA,TRBJ1-1,TRBV7-8,16,CASSLSRTGLNTEAFF,TGTGCCAGCAGCTTATCCCGGACAGGGTTGAACACTGAAGCTTTCTTT
NA,NA,TRBJ1-1,TRBV19,14,CASSIMTANTEAFF,TGTGCCAGTAGTATTATGACAGCAAACACTGAAGCTTTCTTT
NA,once,TRBJ1-1,TRBV11-2,13,CASSLVGGPEAFF,TGTGCCAGCAGCTTAGTGGGGGGGCCTGAAGCTTTCTTT
NA,NA,TRBJ1-3,TRBV5-1,14,CASSQGSSGNTIYF,TGCGCCAGCAGCCAGGGCAGCTCTGGAAACACCATATATTTT
TRBD1,NA,TRBJ1-2,TRBV7-2,13,CASSLGQDYGYTF,TGTGCCAGCAGCTTGGGACAGGACTATGGCTACACCTTC